This TCR beta chain was sequenced during a study of blood T cell repertoires in COVID-19. Some clones are missing from TCRdb's copy, which holds only in-frame ones; the method was immunoSEQ multiplex PCR. This table holds around 28,000 clones, roughly 88% found once. The CDR3 covers 14 residues. The J segment lost 10 bases and the V segment lost 6 bases, leaving 11 bases of the junction unmatched. Germline CDR1 SGHRS, CDR2 YFSETQ. Input material: peripheral blood. This clonotype was obtained from a woman of 80 years or more with COVID-19, enrolled during active disease. The J gene is TRBJ2-1, the V gene TRBV5-1; 9 nucleotides align to TRBD1. DNA for the CDR3: TGCGCCAGCAACGGACAGGGGTGGGACAGCGAGCAGTTCTTC. Translation gives CASNGQGWDSEQFF.